This passage covers 17 T cell receptor beta chains from one sample sequenced in a study of T cell responses to AZD1222 COVID-19 vaccine (dated by TCRdb to 2020 to 2022). The time point label corresponds to: about 28 days (+/-7) after the second vaccine dose. Reading the label with the study, this specimen's treatment or condition is: meningococcal conjugate vaccine given as trial control. Receptor amplification or capture employed the immunoSEQ multiplex PCR assay. Sourced from immuneACCESS, this table was stored by TCRdb with only in-frame sequences that have V and J called. A share of the clones is absent; for the studies checked, an unresolved V gene accounts for under half, and the remainder has no known explanation. A total of under 200,000 clones appear in this sample, roughly 92% of them only once. Jointly, the top ten make up about 4% of the sample. The sequencing used peripheral blood, collected 28 days after the second dose of the MenACWY control vaccine. The receptors come from an adult who received the MenACWY meningococcal vaccine as a control.

V gene TRBV11-3 combines with J gene TRBJ2-2, with 12 bases matching TRBD2. V was pared by 5 bases and J by 6 bases, with 16 bases of the junction left unmatched. The CDR3 totals 19 residues. Germline CDR1 reads SGHNT; CDR2 reads YENEEA. The CDR3 loop is CASSPGLAGLRTSSGELFF. The CDR3 coding sequence is TGTGCCAGCAGCCCTGGACTAGCGGGACTACGAACAAGCTCCGGGGAGCTGTTTTTT.

This sequence joins TRBV29-1 and TRBJ1-2; D call uncertain. Germline values: CDR1 SQVTM, CDR2 ANQGSEA. Trimming stripped 4 bases from V and 2 bases from J, with 5 bases between. The length of the CDR3 is 11 residues. CDR3 residues: CSVAENYGYTF. The CDR3 DNA is TGCAGCGTTGCAGAGAACTATGGCTACACCTTC.

This rearrangement joins TRBV11-3 to TRBJ2-7, with 9 nucleotides matching TRBD1. V lost 0 bases and J lost 6; bases outside the gene matches: 9. CDR3 length equals 16 residues. CDR1 and CDR2 from the germline V gene are SGHNT and YENEEA. CDR3 sequence: CASSLEGGTGRLEQYF. Written as DNA, the CDR3 is TGTGCCAGCAGCTTAGAAGGGGGGACAGGGAGACTCGAGCAGTACTTC.

The gene calls are TRBV6-1 and TRBJ1-2; D remains unclear. This CDR3 spans 15 amino acids. The ends were cut back, 0 bases at V and 4 bases at J, with 12 bases in the middle. Germline-derived CDR1 and CDR2 are MNHNS and SASEGT. The CDR3 bases are TGTGCCAGCAGTGAAGCTGTTCGGGTTAGCTATGGCTACACCTTC. Residues: CASSEAVRVSYGYTF.

The rearrangement joins TRBV2 to TRBJ2-1, with D uncertain. The CDR3 runs to 13 residues. The germline V gene has CDR1 SNHLY and CDR2 FYNNEI. Trimming removed 2 bases at V and 5 bases at J, with 7 bases between. CDR3 DNA: TGTGCCAGCAGTGAACTCGCTAACAATGAGCAGTTCTTC. As protein: CASSELANNEQFF.

The rearrangement joins TRBV7-8 to TRBJ2-3; no reliable D call. Germline loops: CDR1 SGHVS, CDR2 FQNEAQ. The V end was cut by 1 base, the J end by 1 base, with 3 bases between. The CDR3 is 13 residues long. DNA for the CDR3: TGTGCCAGCAGCTTAGGGGGCACAGATACGCAGTATTTT. Encoded protein: CASSLGGTDTQYF.

The V gene is TRBV24-1, the J gene TRBJ2-3; possibly TRBD1 or TRBD2 for D (6 bases each). The CDR3 spans 15 residues. Between the trimmed V and J ends, which lost 4 bases and 7 bases, there was a span of 17 bases. CDR1 is KGHDR and CDR2 is SFDVKD in the germline V gene. The CDR3 loop is CATSDPGAGPHTQYF. Written as DNA, the CDR3 is TGTGCCACCAGTGACCCGGGGGCCGGGCCTCATACGCAGTATTTT.

The V and J genes are TRBV19 and TRBJ2-5; a weak D match, TRBD1 (5 bases). V lost 2 bases and J 3 bases, leaving 13 bases between the germline ends. The CDR3 contains 15 residues. Germline CDR1 is LNHDA and CDR2 is SQIVND (reference sequence). The CDR3, as DNA: TGTGCCAGTAGTATACCCTCGGCCAGGGAAGAGACCCAGTACTTC. This translates into CASSIPSAREETQYF.

The chain has TRBV5-1 and TRBJ1-1; D gene unclear. V gave up 2 bases and J gave up 1 base, with 12 bases separating them. This CDR3 has 15 amino acids. CDR1 is SGHRS, CDR2 YFSETQ, per germline. The CDR3 is CASSLVQARNTEAFF. In nucleotides, the CDR3 is TGCGCCAGCAGCTTAGTCCAGGCTCGGAACACTGAAGCTTTCTTT.

The CDR3 region is CATRNPGELFF. The CDR3 DNA reads as TGTGCCACCAGAAACCCCGGGGAGCTGTTTTTT. The chain joins TRBV11-3 to TRBJ2-2, with D unresolved. Germline CDR1 SGHNT, CDR2 YENEEA. CDR3 length equals 11 residues. Trimming took 10 bases from V and 6 from J, leaving 9 bases between them.

This clone was detected once. CDR3 region: CASSPSILGGNTIYF. Here the CDR3 DNA reads TGTGCCAGCAGCCCCTCCATTTTGGGCGGAAACACCATATATTTT. The chain uses TRBV11-2 and TRBJ1-3; D call uncertain. This CDR3 is 15 amino acids long. Trimming took 5 bases from V and 4 from J, leaving 15 bases between them. Germline CDR1 is SGHAT and CDR2 is FQNNGV. The variable domain in full, completed from reference TRBV11-2 and TRBJ1-3, reads EAGVAQSPRYKIIEKRQSVAFWCNPISGHATLYWYQQILGQGPKLLIQFQNNGVVDDSQLPKDRFSAERLKGVDSTLKIQPAKLEDSAVYLCASSPSILGGNTIYFGEGSWLTVV.

The gene calls are TRBV3-1 (or the pseudogene TRBV3-2) and TRBJ2-3; 9 bases agree with TRBD2. The length of the CDR3 is 15 residues. V lost 2 bases to trimming and J lost 3 bases; unmatched junction nucleotides: 3. The germline V gene has CDR1 LGHDT and CDR2 YNNKEL (reference sequence). CDR3 DNA sequence: TGTGCCAGCAGCCAAATGGCGGGAGGGACAGATACGCAGTATTTT. Translation gives CASSQMAGGTDTQYF.

The gene calls are TRBV28 and TRBJ2-1; D not certain. The CDR3 covers 12 residues. Germline V gene lookup returns CDR1 MDHEN and CDR2 SYDVKM. V lost 3 bases and J lost 8, with 8 bases in between. CDR3 sequence reads: CASSFSRHEQFF. The CDR3 bases are TGTGCCAGCAGTTTCTCCAGGCATGAGCAGTTCTTC.

The V and J genes are TRBV7-2 and TRBJ1-3, with D tentatively TRBD1 (6 bases). The V gene lost 5 bases and the J gene lost 0 bases, with 17 bases spanning the gap. The CDR3 totals 17 residues. CDR1 is SGHTA, CDR2 FQGNSA, per germline. The CDR3 here is CASSPRGGARSGNTIYF. The CDR3 DNA reads TGTGCCAGCAGCCCCCGGGGGGGGGCCCGCTCTGGAAACACCATATATTTT.

The chain recombines TRBV5-1 with TRBJ1-4; 9 bases fit TRBD1. The CDR3 has 15 amino acids. V lost 4 bases to trimming and J lost 8 bases; unmatched junction nucleotides: 9. CDR1 is SGHRS, CDR2 YFSETQ, per germline. CDR3 in amino acids: CASSPLRTGDEKLFF. In DNA, the CDR3 is TGCGCCAGCAGCCCTCTCCGGACAGGGGACGAAAAACTGTTTTTT.

The chain couples TRBV5-1 to TRBJ1-6; maybe TRBD1 (5 bases). This CDR3 region has 18 residues. V shed 0 bases and J shed 7 bases, with 20 bases lying between them. Per germline, CDR1 SGHRS and CDR2 YFSETQ. The CDR3 is CASSLDMATEWGNSPLHF. In nucleotides, the CDR3 is TGCGCCAGCAGCTTGGATATGGCGACAGAGTGGGGAAATTCACCCCTCCACTTT.

The chain uses TRBV18 and TRBJ2-7, with D possibly matching TRBD1 (5 bases). CDR3 size: 14 residues. V lost 2 bases and J 0 bases, leaving 8 bases between the germline ends. Looked up from germline, CDR1 is KGHSH and CDR2 is LQKENI. The CDR3 bases are TGTGCCAGCTCACCAGACGACAGCTCCTACGAGCAGTACTTC. This sequence encodes CASSPDDSSYEQYF.